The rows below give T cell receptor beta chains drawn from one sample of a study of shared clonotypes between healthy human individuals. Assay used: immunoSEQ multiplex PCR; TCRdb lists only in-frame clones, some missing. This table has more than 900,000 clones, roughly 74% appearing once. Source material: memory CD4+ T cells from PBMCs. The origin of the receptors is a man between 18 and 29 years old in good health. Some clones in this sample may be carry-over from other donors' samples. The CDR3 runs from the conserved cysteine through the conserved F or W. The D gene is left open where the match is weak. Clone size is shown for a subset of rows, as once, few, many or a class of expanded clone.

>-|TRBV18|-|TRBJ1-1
TGTGCCAGCTCACCCTATCTCGAGACAGTTCGGAACACTGAAGCTTTCTTT
CASSPYLETVRNTEAFF
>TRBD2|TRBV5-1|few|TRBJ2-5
TGCGCCAGCAGCTCCGGGACTATACAGACCCAGTACTTC
CASSSGTIQTQYF
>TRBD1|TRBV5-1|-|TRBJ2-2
TGCGCCAGCAGCAGACTTCAGGGGGACCCCGGGGAGCTGTTTTTT
CASSRLQGDPGELFF
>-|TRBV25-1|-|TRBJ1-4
TGTGCCAGCAGTGAAGGGCGGAGATCGGAAAAACTGTTTTTT
CASSEGRRSEKLFF
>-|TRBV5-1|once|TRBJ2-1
TGCGCCAGCAGCTTGGAACCATCCTACAATGAGCAGTTCTTC
CASSLEPSYNEQFF
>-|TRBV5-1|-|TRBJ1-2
TGCGCCAGCAGCTCGGCGGTTCTTGAGGACTATGGCTACACCTTC
CASSSAVLEDYGYTF
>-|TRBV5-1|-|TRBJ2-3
TGCGCCAGCAGCTTGAACAGTGCAGATACGCAGTATTTT
CASSLNSADTQYF
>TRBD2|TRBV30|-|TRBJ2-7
TGTGCCTGGAGCCGGGACTATTTTTCGAGCTCCTACGAGCAGTACTTC
CAWSRDYFSSSYEQYF
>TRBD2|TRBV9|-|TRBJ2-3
TGTGCCAGCAGCGCCATACGAGCGGGAGGTGCAGATACGCAGTATTTT
CASSAIRAGGADTQYF
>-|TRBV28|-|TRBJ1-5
TGTGCCAGTAGGCCCCCCGCTTGGGCCAATCAGCCCCAGCATTTT
CASRPPAWANQPQHF
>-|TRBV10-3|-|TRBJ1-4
TGTGCCATCAGTGTAGGGGAGAATGAAAAACTGTTTTTT
CAISVGENEKLFF
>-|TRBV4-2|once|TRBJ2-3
TGTGCCAGCAGCTCACCGGGAGCAGATACGCAGTATTTT
CASSSPGADTQYF
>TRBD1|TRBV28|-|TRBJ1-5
TGTGCCAGCATATTAAGGGGACAGGGGAATCAGCCCCAGCATTTT
CASILRGQGNQPQHF
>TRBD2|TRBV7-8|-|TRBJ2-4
TGTGCCAGCGCAATAGCGGGAGGGGCTGGGGACATTCAGTACTTC
CASAIAGGAGDIQYF
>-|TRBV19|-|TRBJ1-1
TGTGCCAGTAGTATCGTGGAGGGGAACACTGAAGCTTTCTTT
CASSIVEGNTEAFF
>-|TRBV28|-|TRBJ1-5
TGTGCCAGCAGTCCGATACGGGTCTATAGCAATCAGCCCCAGCATTTT
CASSPIRVYSNQPQHF
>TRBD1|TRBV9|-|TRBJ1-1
TGTGCCAGCAGCCCTTGGACAGGGAACACTGAAGCTTTCTTT
CASSPWTGNTEAFF
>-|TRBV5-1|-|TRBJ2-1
TGCGCCAGCAGCTTGGCAGGGGGGAGCAATGAGCAGTTCTTC
CASSLAGGSNEQFF
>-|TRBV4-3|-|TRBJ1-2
TGCGCCAGCAGCCAAAGGGCAACCACTAACTATGGCTACACCTTC
CASSQRATTNYGYTF
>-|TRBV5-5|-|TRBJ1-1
TGTGCCAGCAGCTTGGAACGCAGGGGAAACACTGAAGCTTTCTTT
CASSLERRGNTEAFF
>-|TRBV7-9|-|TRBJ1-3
TGTGCCAGCAGCTTAGGCAAGTTAACAGGGATCCGTCGAGGAAACACCATATATTTT
CASSLGKLTGIRRGNTIYF
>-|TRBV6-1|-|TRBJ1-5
TGTGCCAGCATTTTAACCGGGGGCGCGCGGCAGCCCCAGCATTTT
CASILTGGARQPQHF
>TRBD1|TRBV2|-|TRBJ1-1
TGTGCCAGCAGCGAGGACAGGGCGAACACTGAAGCTTTCTTT
CASSEDRANTEAFF
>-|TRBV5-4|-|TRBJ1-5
TGTGCCAGCAGCTCGACACCAAATCAGCCCCAGCATTTT
CASSSTPNQPQHF
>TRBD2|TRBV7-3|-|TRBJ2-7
TGTGCCAGCAGCCTACTAGCGGGAGCCGAGCAGTACTTC
CASSLLAGAEQYF
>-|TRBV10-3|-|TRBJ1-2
TGTGCCATCAGCCCCCAGACACATGGCTACACCTTC
CAISPQTHGYTF
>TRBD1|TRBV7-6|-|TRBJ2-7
TGTGCCAGCAGCTTTCGACAGGGGGGACACGAGCAGTACTTC
CASSFRQGGHEQYF
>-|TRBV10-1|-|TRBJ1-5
TGCGCCAGCAGGAGAGAGTTAACGCCCTATAGCAATCAGCCCCAGCATTTT
CASRRELTPYSNQPQHF
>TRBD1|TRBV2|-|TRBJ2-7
TGTGCCAGCGGGACAGGGGATTACGAGCAGTACTTC
CASGTGDYEQYF
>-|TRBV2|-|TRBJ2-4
TGTGCCACCAGATATTCTGCCAAAAACATTCAGTACTTC
CATRYSAKNIQYF
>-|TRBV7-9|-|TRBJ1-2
TGTGCCAGCAGCTCAGGAGTTTATGGCTACACCTTC
CASSSGVYGYTF
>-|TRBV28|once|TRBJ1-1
TGTGCCAGCATTCCGCAGGCGACGAAGGTGAGGGCTTTCTTT
CASIPQATKVRAFF
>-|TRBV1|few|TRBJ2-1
TGCACCAGCAGCCATCATGTCCGGGACAGGGTGAAAAATGAGCAGTTCTTC
CTSSHHVRDRVKNEQFF
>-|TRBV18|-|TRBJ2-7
TGTGCCAGCTCACCAAACGGGTCCATGGCCCCCTACGAGCAGTACTTC
CASSPNGSMAPYEQYF
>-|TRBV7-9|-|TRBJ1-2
TGTGCCAGCAGCTTAGAAAAGGGGGGCCACTATGGCTACACCTTC
CASSLEKGGHYGYTF
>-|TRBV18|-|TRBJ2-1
TGTGCCAGCTCACCCCTAAAGGGCTACTCCTACAATGAGCAGTTCTTC
CASSPLKGYSYNEQFF
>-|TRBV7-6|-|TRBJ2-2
TGTGCCAGCAGCCCTAGGACCGTCAACACCGGGGAGCTGTTTTTT
CASSPRTVNTGELFF
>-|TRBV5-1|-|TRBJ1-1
TGCGCCAGCAGCTCCCTCGGGAACACTGAAGCTTTCTTT
CASSSLGNTEAFF
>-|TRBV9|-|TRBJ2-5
TGTGCCAGCAGCGCAAAACCCGGGACGGGACAAGAGACCCAGTACTTC
CASSAKPGTGQETQYF
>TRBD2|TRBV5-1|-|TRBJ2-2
TGCGCCAGCAGCTTGGCCATGACTAGCGGATCCACCGGGGAGCTGTTTTTT
CASSLAMTSGSTGELFF
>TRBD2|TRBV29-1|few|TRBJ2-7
TGCAGCGTTCTAAGGGCGGGAGAGGGCGAGCAGTACTTC
CSVLRAGEGEQYF
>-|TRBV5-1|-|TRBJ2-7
TGCGCCAGCAGCTTGGCTAACGGACTCTACGAGCAGTACTTC
CASSLANGLYEQYF
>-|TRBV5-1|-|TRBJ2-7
TGCGCCAGCAGCTTTACGGGAACCTACGAGCAGTACTTC
CASSFTGTYEQYF
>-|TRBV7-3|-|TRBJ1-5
TGTGCCAGCAGCTTAGCCCCCGGGGAGCCCCAGCATTTT
CASSLAPGEPQHF
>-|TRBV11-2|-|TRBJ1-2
TGTGCCAGCAGCGCGATCATAGGGGACTATGGCTACACCTTC
CASSAIIGDYGYTF
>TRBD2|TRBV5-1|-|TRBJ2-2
TGCGCCAGCAGTTGGGGACTAGCGGGCCACACCGGGGAGCTGTTTTTT
CASSWGLAGHTGELFF
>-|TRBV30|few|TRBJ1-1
TGTGCCTGGAGTGTAAGGCCGCCGGACCCGGCTTTCTTT
CAWSVRPPDPAFF
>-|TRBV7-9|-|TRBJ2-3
TGTGCCAGCAGCCCCAACTCTCTAGGAGTCCAGGATACGCAGTATTTT
CASSPNSLGVQDTQYF
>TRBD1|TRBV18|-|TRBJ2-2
TGTGCCAGCTCACCGACGGGACAGGGGGCGACCGGGGAGCTGTTTTTT
CASSPTGQGATGELFF
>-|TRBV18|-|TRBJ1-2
TGTGCCAGCTCACCACCAAGGGATGGCTATGGCTACACCTTC
CASSPPRDGYGYTF
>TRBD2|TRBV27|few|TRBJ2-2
TGTGCCAGCAGTTTCCGGGAGAATGGCGGGAGCGGGGAGCTGTTTTTT
CASSFRENGGSGELFF
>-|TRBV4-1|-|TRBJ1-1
TGCGCCAGCAGCCAAGTTCAGGGCCATCCTTACTTCACTGAAGCTTTCTTT
CASSQVQGHPYFTEAFF
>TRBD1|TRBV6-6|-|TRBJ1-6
TGTGCCAGCAGCCTACAGGGGGCATATTCACCCCTCCACTTT
CASSLQGAYSPLHF
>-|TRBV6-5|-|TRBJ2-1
TGTGCCAGCTCGGCGGACAGACTAACAGACAATGAGCAGTTCTTC
CASSADRLTDNEQFF
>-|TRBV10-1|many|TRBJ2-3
TGCGCCAGCAGTGCCAAGGATACGCAGTATTTT
CASSAKDTQYF
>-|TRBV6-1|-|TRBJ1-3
TGTGCCAGCGACTCCTACTCTGGAAACACCATATATTTT
CASDSYSGNTIYF
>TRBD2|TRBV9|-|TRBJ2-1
TGTGCCAGCCGGGCTAGCGGGAGCAATGAGCAGTTCTTC
CASRASGSNEQFF
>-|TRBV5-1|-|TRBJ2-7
TGCGCCAGCAGCTTGGGTGACACCTCCTACGAGCAGTACTTC
CASSLGDTSYEQYF
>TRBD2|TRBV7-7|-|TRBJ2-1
TGTGCCAGCAGCTTAGACACTAGCGGGAGAGGTGAGCAGTTCTTC
CASSLDTSGRGEQFF